This T cell receptor (beta chain) originates from a study of blood T cell repertoires in COVID-19. The overall study: Acute and convalescent COVID-19 samples came from the United States, Italy and Spain.

V was shortened by 5 bases and J by 2 bases, with 7 bases between the two germline ends. The CDR3 totals 11 residues. CDR1 and CDR2 (germline): DFQATT, SNEGSKA (reference sequence). Profiling relied on immunoSEQ multiplex PCR, and the TCRdb table lists in-frame clones only, not all of them. The sample carries approximately 130,000 clones, 86% recorded once. Before being deemed recovered, Cohort 3 donors had two negative PCRs, clearance, or symptom resolution. The sequence derives from a woman in her forties or fifties who had recovered from COVID-19. The V and J genes are TRBV20-1 and TRBJ2-7; D not resolved. The sequenced material came from PBMCs or T cells enriched from blood (not recorded which). CDR3 sequence (DNA): TGCAGTGCTGCGGAACCCTACGAGCAGTACTTC. Translation: CSAAEPYEQYF.